The TCR beta chain described here comes from a study of cytomegalovirus exposure and HLA in healthy donors. Germline V gene lookup returns CDR1 SGDLS and CDR2 YYNGEE. The V and J ends lost 2 bases and 4 bases, in that order; junction bases with no gene match: 4. The CDR3 is 14 residues long. With 60 Vbeta and 13 Jbeta primers, the PCR was carried out. The protocol was immunoSEQ multiplex PCR, while the TCRdb copy is restricted to in-frame clones and leaves out a portion. The table shows 150,000 to 200,000 clones, with around 80% occurring only once. Remarks on this clone: Antigen unknown.

Study-wide results and limits: A later analysis found most CMV-associated TCR beta chains apparently HLA-restricted. Follow-up analysis later connected one missense variant in DCLRE1C with trimming of TCR beta V- and J-genes. One later analysis reportedly identified an Asian-associated ancestry cluster that showed fewer N-insertions than the 666-donor mean. Prior analysis indicated that the majority of TCR beta V segments exhibited productivity approximately 87% or approximately 30% of the time.

The chain couples TRBV9 to TRBJ2-5; 8 bases agree with TRBD1. The sequence derives from a woman in her 30s in good health and CMV-seropositive. The sample comprised PBMCs. The CDR3 loop reads CASSVGQGAETQYF. DNA for the CDR3: TGTGCCAGCAGCGTCGGACAGGGAGCAGAGACCCAGTACTTC.